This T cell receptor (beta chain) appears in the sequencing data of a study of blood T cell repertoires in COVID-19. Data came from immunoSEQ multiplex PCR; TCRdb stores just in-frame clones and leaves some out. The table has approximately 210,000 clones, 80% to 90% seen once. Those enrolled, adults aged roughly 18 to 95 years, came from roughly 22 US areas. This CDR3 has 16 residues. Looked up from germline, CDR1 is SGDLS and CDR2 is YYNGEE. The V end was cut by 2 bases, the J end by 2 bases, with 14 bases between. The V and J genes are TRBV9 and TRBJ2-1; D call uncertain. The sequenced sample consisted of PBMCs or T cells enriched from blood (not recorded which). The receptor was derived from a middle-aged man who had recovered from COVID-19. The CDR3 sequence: CASSVPNVAPYNEQFF. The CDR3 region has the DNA TGTGCCAGCAGCGTCCCAAACGTAGCCCCCTACAATGAGCAGTTCTTC.